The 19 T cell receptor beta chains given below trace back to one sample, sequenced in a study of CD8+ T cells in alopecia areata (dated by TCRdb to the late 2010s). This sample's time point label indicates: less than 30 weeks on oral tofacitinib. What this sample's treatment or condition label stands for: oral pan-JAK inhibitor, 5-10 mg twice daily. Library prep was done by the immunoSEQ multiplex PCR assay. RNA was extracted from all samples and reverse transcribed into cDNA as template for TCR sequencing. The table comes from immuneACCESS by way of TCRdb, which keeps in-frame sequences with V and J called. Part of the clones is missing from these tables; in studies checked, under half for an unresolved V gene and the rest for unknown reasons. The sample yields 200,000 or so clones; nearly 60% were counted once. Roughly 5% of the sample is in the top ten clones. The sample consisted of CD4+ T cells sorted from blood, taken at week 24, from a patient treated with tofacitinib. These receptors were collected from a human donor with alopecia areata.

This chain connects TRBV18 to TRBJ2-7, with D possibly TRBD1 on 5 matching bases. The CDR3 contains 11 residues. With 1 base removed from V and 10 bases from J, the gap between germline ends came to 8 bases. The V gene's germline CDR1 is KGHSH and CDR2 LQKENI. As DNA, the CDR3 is TGTGCCAGCTCACCACGAACAGGCCAGTACTTC. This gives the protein CASSPRTGQYF. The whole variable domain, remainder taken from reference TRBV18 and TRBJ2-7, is NAGVMQNPRHLVRRRGQEARLRCSPMKGHSHVYWYRQLPEEGLKFMVYLQKENIIDESGMPKERFSAEFPKEGPSILRIQQVVRGDSAAYFCASSPRTGQYFGPGTRLTVT.

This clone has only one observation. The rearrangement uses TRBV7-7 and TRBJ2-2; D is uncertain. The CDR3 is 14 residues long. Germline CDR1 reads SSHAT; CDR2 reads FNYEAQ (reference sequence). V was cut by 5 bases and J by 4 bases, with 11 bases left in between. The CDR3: CASSLEKGTGELFF. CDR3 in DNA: TGTGCCAGCAGCCTCGAGAAGGGCACCGGGGAGCTGTTTTTT.

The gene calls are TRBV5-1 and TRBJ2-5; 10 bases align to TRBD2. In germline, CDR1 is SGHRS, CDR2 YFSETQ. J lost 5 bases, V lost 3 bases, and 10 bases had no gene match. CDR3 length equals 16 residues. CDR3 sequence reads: CASSWAATSGVETQYF. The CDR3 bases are TGCGCCAGCAGCTGGGCGGCAACTAGCGGGGTTGAGACCCAGTACTTC.

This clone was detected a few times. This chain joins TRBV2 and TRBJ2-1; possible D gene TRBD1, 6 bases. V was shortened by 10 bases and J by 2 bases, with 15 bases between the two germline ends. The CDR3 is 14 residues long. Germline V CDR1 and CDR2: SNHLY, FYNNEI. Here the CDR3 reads CATAGTPTYNEQFF. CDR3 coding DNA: TGTGCCACCGCCGGGACACCGACCTACAATGAGCAGTTCTTC.

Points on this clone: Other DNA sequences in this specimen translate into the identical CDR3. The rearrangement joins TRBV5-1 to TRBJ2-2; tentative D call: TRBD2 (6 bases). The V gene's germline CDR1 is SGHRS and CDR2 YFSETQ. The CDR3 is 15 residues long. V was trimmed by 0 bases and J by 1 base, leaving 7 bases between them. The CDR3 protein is CASSLGGVNTGELFF. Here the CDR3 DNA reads TGCGCCAGCAGCTTGGGCGGGGTGAACACCGGGGAGCTGTTTTTT. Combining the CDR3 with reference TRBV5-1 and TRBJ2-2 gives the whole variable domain KAGVTQTPRYLIKTRGQQVTLSCSPISGHRSVSWYQQTPGQGLQFLFEYFSETQRNKGNFPGRFSGRQFSNSRSEMNVSTLELGDSALYLCASSLGGVNTGELFFGEGSRLTVL.

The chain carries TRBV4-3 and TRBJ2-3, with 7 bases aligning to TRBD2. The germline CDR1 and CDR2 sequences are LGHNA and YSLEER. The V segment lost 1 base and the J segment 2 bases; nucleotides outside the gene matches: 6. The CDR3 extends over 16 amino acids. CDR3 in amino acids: CASSQATGGPTDTQYF. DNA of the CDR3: TGCGCCAGCAGCCAAGCTACGGGAGGCCCCACAGATACGCAGTATTTT.

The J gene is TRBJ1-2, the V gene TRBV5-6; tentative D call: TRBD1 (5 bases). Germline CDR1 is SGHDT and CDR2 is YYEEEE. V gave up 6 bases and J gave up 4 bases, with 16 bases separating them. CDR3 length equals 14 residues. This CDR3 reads CASTLGTQPYGYTF. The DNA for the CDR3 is TGTGCCAGCACCCTCGGGACGCAACCCTATGGCTACACCTTC.

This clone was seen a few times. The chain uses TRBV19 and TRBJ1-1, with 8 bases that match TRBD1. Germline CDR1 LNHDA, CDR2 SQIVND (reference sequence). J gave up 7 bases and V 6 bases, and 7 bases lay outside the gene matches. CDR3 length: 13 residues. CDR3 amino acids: CASRGQGDFEAFF. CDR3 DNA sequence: TGTGCCAGTAGAGGACAGGGTGATTTTGAAGCTTTCTTT.

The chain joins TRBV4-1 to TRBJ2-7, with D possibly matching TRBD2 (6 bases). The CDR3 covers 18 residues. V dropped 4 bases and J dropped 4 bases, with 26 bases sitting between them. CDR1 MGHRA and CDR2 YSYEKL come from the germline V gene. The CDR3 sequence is CASSPNLNYGGPGYEQYF. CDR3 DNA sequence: TGCGCCAGCAGCCCTAACTTGAATTATGGAGGGCCAGGGTACGAGCAGTACTTC.

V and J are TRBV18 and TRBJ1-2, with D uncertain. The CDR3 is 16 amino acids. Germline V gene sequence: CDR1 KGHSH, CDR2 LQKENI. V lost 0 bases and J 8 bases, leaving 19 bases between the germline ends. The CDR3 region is CASSPPIGRSAIGYTF. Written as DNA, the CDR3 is TGTGCCAGCTCACCACCGATAGGGAGATCGGCTATCGGCTACACCTTC.

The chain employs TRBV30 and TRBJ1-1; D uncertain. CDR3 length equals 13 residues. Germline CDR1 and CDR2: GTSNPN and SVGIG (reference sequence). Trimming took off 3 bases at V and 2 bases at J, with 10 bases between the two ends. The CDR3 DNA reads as TGTGCCTGGAGCGGGGAATCTAACACTGAAGCTTTCTTT. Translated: CAWSGESNTEAFF.

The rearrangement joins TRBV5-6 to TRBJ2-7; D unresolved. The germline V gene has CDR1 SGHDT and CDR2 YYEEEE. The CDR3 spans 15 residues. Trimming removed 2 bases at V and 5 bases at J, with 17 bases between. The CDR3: CASSFLEGVPHEQYF. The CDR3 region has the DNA TGTGCCAGCAGCTTCCTCGAAGGAGTGCCCCACGAGCAGTACTTC.

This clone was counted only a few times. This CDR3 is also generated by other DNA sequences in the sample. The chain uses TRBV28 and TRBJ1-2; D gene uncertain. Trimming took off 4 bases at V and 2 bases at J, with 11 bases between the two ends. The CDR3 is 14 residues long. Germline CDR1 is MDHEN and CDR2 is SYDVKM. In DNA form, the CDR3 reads TGTGCCAGCAGTTCACCGGGATCAAACTATGGCTACACCTTC. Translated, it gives CASSSPGSNYGYTF.

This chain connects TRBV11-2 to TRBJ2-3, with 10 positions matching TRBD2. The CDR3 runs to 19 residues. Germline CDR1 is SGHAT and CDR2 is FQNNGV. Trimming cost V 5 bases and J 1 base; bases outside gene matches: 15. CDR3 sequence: CASSGRTSGYIMGTDTQYF. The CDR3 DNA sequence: TGTGCCAGCAGCGGGCGGACTAGCGGCTACATCATGGGCACAGATACGCAGTATTTT.

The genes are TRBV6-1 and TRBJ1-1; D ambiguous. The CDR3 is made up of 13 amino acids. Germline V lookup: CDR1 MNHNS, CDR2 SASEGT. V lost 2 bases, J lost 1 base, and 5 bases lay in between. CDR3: CASSESPNTEAFF. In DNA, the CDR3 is TGTGCCAGCAGTGAAAGCCCGAACACTGAAGCTTTCTTT.

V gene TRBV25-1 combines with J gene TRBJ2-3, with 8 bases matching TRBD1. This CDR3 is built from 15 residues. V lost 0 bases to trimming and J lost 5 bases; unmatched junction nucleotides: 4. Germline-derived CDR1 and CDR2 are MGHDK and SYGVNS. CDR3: CASSEYTGGKDTQYF. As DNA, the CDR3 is TGTGCCAGCAGTGAATATACAGGGGGTAAAGATACGCAGTATTTT.

This chain's CDR3 is CASSQETGDRHGYTF. The CDR3, as DNA: TGTGCCAGCAGCCAAGAGACTGGGGACAGGCATGGCTACACCTTC. This sequence joins TRBV14 and TRBJ1-2; TRBD1 matches 8 bases. The V segment lost 0 bases and the J segment 6 bases; nucleotides outside the gene matches: 6. Germline loops: CDR1 SGHDN, CDR2 FVKESK. The CDR3 covers 15 residues.

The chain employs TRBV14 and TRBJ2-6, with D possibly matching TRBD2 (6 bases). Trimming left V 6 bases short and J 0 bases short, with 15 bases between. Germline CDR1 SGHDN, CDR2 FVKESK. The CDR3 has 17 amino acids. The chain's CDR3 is CASSEQAGTSGANVLTF. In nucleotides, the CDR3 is TGTGCCAGCAGTGAACAAGCGGGTACCTCTGGGGCCAACGTCCTGACTTTC. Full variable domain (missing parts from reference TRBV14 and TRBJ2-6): EAGVTQFPSHSVIEKGQTVTLRCDPISGHDNLYWYRRVMGKEIKFLLHFVKESKQDESGMPNNRFLAERTGGTYSTLKVQPAELEDSGVYFCASSEQAGTSGANVLTFGAGSRLTVL.

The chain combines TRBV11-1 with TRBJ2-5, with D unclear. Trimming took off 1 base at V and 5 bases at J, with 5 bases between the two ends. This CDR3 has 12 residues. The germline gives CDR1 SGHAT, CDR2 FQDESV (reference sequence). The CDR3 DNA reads TGTGCCAGCAGCTTAGAGGGTGAGACCCAGTACTTC. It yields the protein CASSLEGETQYF.